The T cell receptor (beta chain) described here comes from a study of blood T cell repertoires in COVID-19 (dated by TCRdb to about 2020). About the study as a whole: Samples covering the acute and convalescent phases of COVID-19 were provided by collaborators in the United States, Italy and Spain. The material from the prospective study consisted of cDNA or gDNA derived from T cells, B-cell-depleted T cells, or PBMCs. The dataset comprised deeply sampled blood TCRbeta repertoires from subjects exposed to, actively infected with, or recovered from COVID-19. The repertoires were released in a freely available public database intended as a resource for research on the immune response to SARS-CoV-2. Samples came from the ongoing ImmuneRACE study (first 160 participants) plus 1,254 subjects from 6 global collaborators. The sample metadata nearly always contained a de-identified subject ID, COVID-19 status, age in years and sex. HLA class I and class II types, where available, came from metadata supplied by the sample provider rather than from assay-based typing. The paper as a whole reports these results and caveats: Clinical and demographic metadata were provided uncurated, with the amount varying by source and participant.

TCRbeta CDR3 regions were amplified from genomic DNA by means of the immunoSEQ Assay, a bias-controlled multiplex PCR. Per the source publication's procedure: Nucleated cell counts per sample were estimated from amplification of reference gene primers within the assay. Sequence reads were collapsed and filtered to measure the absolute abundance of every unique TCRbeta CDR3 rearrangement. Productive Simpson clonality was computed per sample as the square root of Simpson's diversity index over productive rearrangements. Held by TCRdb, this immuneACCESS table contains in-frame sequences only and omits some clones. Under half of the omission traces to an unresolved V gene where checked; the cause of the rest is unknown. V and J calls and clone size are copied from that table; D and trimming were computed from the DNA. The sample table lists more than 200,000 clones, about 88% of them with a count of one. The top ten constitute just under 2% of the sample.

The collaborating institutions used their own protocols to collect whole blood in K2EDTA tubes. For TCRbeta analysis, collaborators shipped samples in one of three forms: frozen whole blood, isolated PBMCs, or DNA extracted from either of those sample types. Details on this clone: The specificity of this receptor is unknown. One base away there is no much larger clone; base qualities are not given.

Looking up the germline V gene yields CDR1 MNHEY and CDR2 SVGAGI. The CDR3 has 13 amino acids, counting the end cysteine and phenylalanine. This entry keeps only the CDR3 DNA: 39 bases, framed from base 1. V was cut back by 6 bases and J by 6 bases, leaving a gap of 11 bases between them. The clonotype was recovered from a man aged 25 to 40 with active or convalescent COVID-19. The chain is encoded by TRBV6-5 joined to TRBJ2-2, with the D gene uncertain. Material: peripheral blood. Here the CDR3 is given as CASRPSRAGELFF. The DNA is TGTGCCAGCAGGCCTAGTCGAGCCGGGGAGCTGTTTTTT.